A single sample gave rise to the 22 T cell receptor beta chains below, sequenced in a study of OX40 agonist ivuxolimab in advanced cancers. Here immunoSEQ multiplex PCR was the method, and the copy in TCRdb shows in-frame clones only, minus some. The sample carries more than 80,000 clones, about 83% recorded once. The sample in question was CD4+ or CD8+ T cells sorted from blood, obtained in a trial of the OX40 agonist ivuxolimab. Receptor source: an adult with an advanced solid tumor such as melanoma, head and neck, liver or kidney cancer.

The rearrangement links TRBV29-1 to TRBJ1-2, with 7 bases that match TRBD1. V was pared by 5 bases and J by 3 bases, with 3 bases of the junction left unmatched. Germline CDR1 reads SQVTM; CDR2 reads ANQGSEA. This CDR3 is 12 amino acids long. CDR3 protein: CSVLGQDYGYTF. The CDR3, as DNA: TGCAGCGTTCTAGGACAGGACTATGGCTACACCTTC.

This chain uses TRBV5-1 with TRBJ2-7; 9 bases are shared with TRBD1. Germline assignment: CDR1 SGHRS and CDR2 YFSETQ. Trimming cost V 2 bases and J 2 bases; bases outside gene matches: 5. The CDR3 is made up of 15 amino acids. The CDR3 here is CASSLRTGAPYEQYF. CDR3 bases: TGCGCCAGCAGCTTAAGGACAGGGGCCCCCTACGAGCAGTACTTC.

The chain carries TRBV5-5 and TRBJ2-3; TRBD2 agrees at 10 bases. The CDR3 runs to 14 residues. Germline CDR1 is SGHKS and CDR2 is YYEKEE (reference sequence). V was clipped by 4 bases and J by 5 bases; unmatched bases: 4. The CDR3 sequence: CASSPRTSGDTQYF. The CDR3 DNA follows: TGTGCCAGCAGCCCTCGGACTAGCGGAGATACGCAGTATTTT. The full variable domain, completed using reference TRBV5-5 and TRBJ2-3, is DAGVTQSPTHLIKTRGQQVTLRCSPISGHKSVSWYQQVLGQGPQFIFQYYEKEERGRGNFPDRFSARQFPNYSSELNVNALLLGDSALYLCASSPRTSGDTQYFGPGTRLTVL.

CDR3 region: CASSKLRGADGETQYF. The CDR3, as DNA: TGTGCCAGCAGCAAGCTCCGGGGCGCGGACGGAGAGACCCAGTACTTC. V is TRBV11-1 and J is TRBJ2-5; either TRBD1 or TRBD2 may supply D (5 bases each). The CDR3 extends over 16 amino acids. Germline V gene sequence: CDR1 SGHAT, CDR2 FQDESV (reference sequence). V lost 5 bases and J 4 bases, leaving 20 bases between the germline ends.

The chain combines TRBV19 with TRBJ2-2; no reliable D call. The germline V gene has CDR1 LNHDA and CDR2 SQIVND (reference sequence). The CDR3 sequence is 15 residues long. The V end lost 5 bases, the J end lost 0 bases, and 10 bases lay between the germline ends. CDR3 residues: CASSPGGANTGELFF. The DNA of the CDR3 is TGTGCCAGTAGTCCGGGTGGGGCGAACACCGGGGAGCTGTTTTTT.

V is TRBV7-6 and J is TRBJ2-1, with 10 bases that match TRBD2. The CDR3 is 16 residues long. J lost 7 bases, V lost 1 base, and 7 bases had no gene match. Per germline, CDR1 SGHVS and CDR2 FNYEAQ. CDR3 coding DNA: TGTGCCAGCAGCTTAGTGATGGGTAGCGGGAGGAATGAGCAGTTCTTC. Protein: CASSLVMGSGRNEQFF. Based on the CDR3 plus reference TRBV7-6 and TRBJ2-1, the full variable domain is GAGVSQSPRYKVTKRGQDVALRCDPISGHVSLYWYRQALGQGPEFLTYFNYEAQQDKSGLPNDRFSAERPEGSISTLTIQRTEQRDSAMYRCASSLVMGSGRNEQFFGPGTRLTVL.

V and J are TRBV13 and TRBJ2-7; 9 bases match TRBD2. CDR1 is PRHDT and CDR2 is FYEKMQ in the germline V gene (reference sequence). The ends lost 0 bases at V and 5 bases at J; junction bases unmatched: 11. The CDR3 totals 17 residues. The CDR3 loop reads CASSLGLAGPGRDEQYF. The CDR3, as DNA: TGTGCCAGCAGCTTAGGCCTAGCGGGGCCGGGGAGGGACGAGCAGTACTTC.

V gene TRBV5-1 combines with J gene TRBJ2-3, with D possibly TRBD1 on 6 matching bases. Germline assignment: CDR1 SGHRS and CDR2 YFSETQ. V lost 5 bases and J 5 bases, leaving 12 bases between the germline ends. This CDR3 is 13 amino acids long. DNA for the CDR3: TGCGCCAGCAGGGACAGCATAGAAGATACGCAGTATTTT. It translates to CASRDSIEDTQYF.

V gene TRBV19 combines with J gene TRBJ1-5; 10 positions match TRBD1. The CDR3 consists of 18 residues. Unmatched junction bases numbered 10, after V lost 5 bases and J lost 0 bases. Germline values: CDR1 LNHDA, CDR2 SQIVND (reference sequence). This CDR3 is CASSYRDRGGYSNQPQHF. Here the CDR3 DNA reads TGTGCCAGTAGTTACCGGGACAGGGGCGGATATAGCAATCAGCCCCAGCATTTT.

The chain is built from TRBV7-2 and TRBJ1-1; possible D gene TRBD1, 6 bases. Looked up from germline, CDR1 is SGHTA and CDR2 is FQGNSA. This CDR3 is built from 16 residues. V was trimmed by 2 bases and J by 0 bases, leaving 13 bases between them. CDR3 protein: CASSLQTGGMNTEAFF. The CDR3 DNA reads as TGTGCCAGCAGCTTACAGACAGGCGGCATGAACACTGAAGCTTTCTTT.

The gene calls are TRBV10-3 and TRBJ1-1; unclear D gene. The CDR3 sequence is 13 residues long. Germline CDR1 reads ENHRY; CDR2 reads SYGVKD. V was trimmed by 10 bases and J by 0 bases, leaving 12 bases between them. In DNA form, the CDR3 reads TGTGCCACCTCACAGCACATGAACACTGAAGCTTTCTTT. Protein product: CATSQHMNTEAFF.

CDR3 sequence: CASSTTGGKSPLHF. In DNA form, the CDR3 reads TGTGCCAGTAGCACGACAGGGGGGAAGTCACCCCTCCACTTT. The chain has TRBV19 and TRBJ1-6, with TRBD1 identical over 9 bases. The germline gives CDR1 LNHDA, CDR2 SQIVND (reference sequence). This CDR3 is 14 amino acids long. With V trimmed by 6 bases and J by 10 bases, 7 bases remained unmatched.

The V gene is TRBV4-3, the J gene TRBJ2-3, with D possibly matching TRBD1 (6 bases). The CDR3 is made up of 16 amino acids. V was cut by 1 base and J by 4 bases, with 15 bases left in between. Germline V gene sequence: CDR1 LGHNA, CDR2 YSLEER. The CDR3 DNA reads as TGCGCCAGCAGCCAAGTGGGTTCGAGGACAGCAGATACGCAGTATTTT. Its translation: CASSQVGSRTADTQYF.

Worth noting for this clone: The junction does not match germline at one end; this may be a read error. The genes are TRBV9 and TRBJ1-1; D is unclear. Germline CDR1 SGDLS, CDR2 YYNGEE. The CDR3 spans 17 residues. The CDR3 DNA follows: TGTGCCAGCGGCGTAGGCCATGAAGGCGGATTGAACACTGAAGCTTTCTTT. It codes for CASGVGHEGGLNTEAFF.

This clone appeared once. For the CDR3, the DNA is TGTGCCAGCAGCAAAAATGGGACAGCCCGACCTCCCGGGGAGCTGTTTTTT. Amino acids: CASSKNGTARPPGELFF. V usage is TRBV21-1 and J usage is TRBJ2-2; TRBD1, the table's D call, was not compared with the DNA. TRBV21-1 is reported as a pseudogene. CDR3 size: 17 residues.

The chain employs TRBV10-3 and TRBJ1-4, with TRBD1 matching over 8 bases. J gave up 8 bases and V 6 bases, and 5 bases lay outside the gene matches. Germline V gene data show CDR1 as ENHRY and CDR2 as SYGVKD. This CDR3 spans 13 amino acids. The CDR3 nucleotides are TGTGCCATCAGACAGGGGGGAGAGGAAAAACTGTTTTTT. It codes for CAIRQGGEEKLFF.

This clone turned up a few times. The rearrangement uses TRBV29-1 and TRBJ1-1, with TRBD1 as a possible D gene (5 bases). The CDR3 is 13 amino acids. Per the germline V gene, CDR1 is SQVTM and CDR2 is ANQGSEA. Trimming took off 6 bases at V and 4 bases at J, with 15 bases between the two ends. The CDR3 DNA is TGCAGCGTGAGCGGGACGGTAGGCACTGAAGCTTTCTTT. Protein product: CSVSGTVGTEAFF.

V and J are TRBV10-3 and TRBJ1-1; weak D call: TRBD1 (5 bases). CDR3 length equals 14 residues. Germline values: CDR1 ENHRY, CDR2 SYGVKD. The germline V and J ends were trimmed by 6 bases and 2 bases, with 13 bases remaining between them. The CDR3, as DNA: TGTGCCATCAGGTGGGGCAGGGAAAACACTGAAGCTTTCTTT. This codes for CAIRWGRENTEAFF.

The table lists this clone with a count of one. The V gene is TRBV27, the J gene TRBJ2-5; 7 bases fit TRBD1. The CDR3 covers 16 residues. J gave up 2 bases and V 5 bases, and 11 bases lay outside the gene matches. Germline lookup yields CDR1 MNHEY and CDR2 SMNVEV (reference sequence). The CDR3 is CASSRTPGQLQETQYF. CDR3 bases: TGTGCCAGCAGTCGAACACCGGGACAGCTACAAGAGACCCAGTACTTC.

The chain combines TRBV19 with TRBJ1-2; D not resolved. CDR3 size: 11 residues. Germline CDR1 reads LNHDA; CDR2 reads SQIVND (reference sequence). Trimming took 4 bases from V and 8 from J, leaving 8 bases between them. The chain's CDR3 is CASSSAGGYTF. Written as DNA, the CDR3 is TGTGCCAGTAGTAGTGCCGGGGGCTACACCTTC.

This chain connects TRBV7-3 to TRBJ2-1, with TRBD2 matching 11 bases. The CDR3 loop spans 16 amino acids. The junction had 10 bases not matched to a gene; V was cut back by 7 bases and J by 5 bases. Germline loops: CDR1 SGHTA, CDR2 FQGTGA. CDR3 nucleotides: TGTGCCAGCAAAACTAGCGGGAGCCCCGGGCACAATGAGCAGTTCTTC. Its protein is CASKTSGSPGHNEQFF.

This chain links TRBV30 with TRBJ2-4; either TRBD1 or TRBD2 may supply D (5 bases each). The V end was cut by 0 bases, the J end by 0 bases, with 12 bases between. CDR1 and CDR2 from the germline V gene are GTSNPN and SVGIG (reference sequence). The CDR3 runs to 16 residues. CDR3 residues: CAWSVRGDLAKNIQYF. As DNA, the CDR3 is TGTGCCTGGAGTGTACGGGGCGATCTAGCCAAAAACATTCAGTACTTC.